The 26 T cell receptor beta chains below were found in one sample sequenced in a study of cytomegalovirus exposure and HLA in healthy donors. The PCR was carried out with 60 Vbeta primers and 13 Jbeta primers. TCRdb's copy holds only in-frame clones and misses some; the assay was immunoSEQ multiplex PCR. The profile shows about 86,000 clones, roughly 78% of them singletons. What was sequenced was PBMCs. Source of these receptors: a male donor in good health and CMV-seropositive.

The chain is built from TRBV29-1 and TRBJ2-1; D gene unclear. Germline CDR1 is SQVTM and CDR2 is ANQGSEA. The CDR3 runs 12 residues. V dropped 7 bases and J dropped 1 base, with 8 bases sitting between them. The CDR3 sequence: CSARLSYNEQFF. The CDR3 DNA follows: TGCAGCGCCAGGCTTTCCTACAATGAGCAGTTCTTC.

The chain couples TRBV18 to TRBJ2-7, with D uncertain. Germline CDR1 is KGHSH and CDR2 is LQKENI. Trimming took off 2 bases at V and 6 bases at J, with 14 bases between the two ends. The CDR3 is 14 residues long. The CDR3, as DNA: TGTGCCAGCTCACCAATCCCCTCTGGCGGCGAGCAGTACTTC. Amino acid sequence: CASSPIPSGGEQYF.

The chain recombines TRBV28 with TRBJ1-5; possibly TRBD1 for D (6 bases). In germline, CDR1 is MDHEN, CDR2 SYDVKM. The CDR3 spans 12 residues. The V end was cut by 9 bases, the J end by 1 base, with 7 bases between. This CDR3 is CASQGSNQPQHF. The DNA of the CDR3 is TGTGCCAGTCAGGGGAGCAATCAGCCCCAGCATTTT.

The chain has TRBV5-6 and TRBJ1-2; TRBD1 might be the D (6 bases). The CDR3 is 15 residues long. V lost 0 bases to trimming and J lost 8 bases, with 17 bases between them. The germline V gene has CDR1 SGHDT and CDR2 YYEEEE. The CDR3 loop reads CASSLVSGHASGYTF. CDR3 DNA sequence: TGTGCCAGCAGCTTGGTATCGGGACACGCCTCGGGCTACACCTTC.

This clone showed up just a few times. V gene TRBV6-5 combines with J gene TRBJ1-2; 7 nucleotides match TRBD1. The germline gives CDR1 MNHEY, CDR2 SVGAGI. V trimming: 7 bases; J trimming: 2 bases; junction bases outside the gene matches: 7. This CDR3 is built from 14 residues. The chain's CDR3 is CASTPQGGNYGYTF. CDR3 sequence (DNA): TGTGCCAGCACCCCCCAGGGGGGAAACTATGGCTACACCTTC.

This clone was detected only a few times. The chain combines TRBV5-1 with TRBJ1-5; 7 bases agree with TRBD1. From germline, CDR1 is SGHRS and CDR2 YFSETQ. The J segment lost 2 bases and the V segment lost 4 bases, leaving 3 bases of the junction unmatched. The CDR3 runs 14 residues. CDR3 residues: CASSPGQGNQPQHF. The CDR3 bases are TGCGCCAGCAGCCCAGGACAGGGCAATCAGCCCCAGCATTTT.

The CDR3: CASSGGTGVGYEQYF. The CDR3 DNA reads TGCGCCAGCAGCGGGGGGACAGGGGTGGGGTACGAGCAGTACTTC. The genes are TRBV5-1 and TRBJ2-7; the match to TRBD1 covers 10 bases. The CDR3 runs 15 residues. The J segment lost 4 bases and the V segment lost 4 bases, leaving 8 bases of the junction unmatched. Germline values: CDR1 SGHRS, CDR2 YFSETQ.

This clone was observed a single time. The rearrangement uses TRBV7-2 and TRBJ2-1; 7 bases align to TRBD2. The CDR3 is 17 residues long. The germline V gene encodes CDR1 SGHTA and CDR2 FQGNSA. With 2 bases clipped from V and 4 bases from J, the junction kept 11 bases outside the gene matches. In nucleotides, the CDR3 is TGTGCCAGCAGCTTAATAAGGGGCGGGGGAGGTTACAATGAGCAGTTCTTC. It translates to CASSLIRGGGGYNEQFF. The whole variable domain, remainder taken from reference TRBV7-2 and TRBJ2-1, is GAGVSQSPSNKVTEKGKDVELRCDPISGHTALYWYRQSLGQGLEFLIYFQGNSAPDKSGLPSDRFSAERTGGSVSTLTIQRTQQEDSAVYLCASSLIRGGGGYNEQFFGPGTRLTVL.

This chain joins TRBV7-8 and TRBJ2-3; 14 bases are shared with TRBD2. Germline CDR1 is SGHVS and CDR2 is FQNEAQ. CDR3 length: 17 amino acids. The J segment lost 7 bases and the V segment lost 5 bases, leaving 11 bases of the junction unmatched. This chain's CDR3 is CASSTPGLAGVSNTQYF. DNA for the CDR3: TGTGCCAGCAGCACCCCGGGACTAGCGGGAGTTTCAAATACGCAGTATTTT.

V gene TRBV15 combines with J gene TRBJ2-3, with TRBD2 identical over 11 bases. The CDR3 is 16 amino acids. Germline V gives CDR1 LNHNV, CDR2 YYDKDF (reference sequence). V lost 4 bases and J lost 6; bases outside the gene matches: 9. The CDR3 reads CATSITLAGGPDTQYF. The CDR3 DNA is TGTGCCACCAGCATCACTTTAGCGGGAGGGCCTGATACGCAGTATTTT.

This chain uses TRBV14 with TRBJ2-7, with 7 bases aligning to TRBD2. The CDR3 consists of 16 residues. Trimming cost V 0 bases and J 2 bases; bases outside gene matches: 7. Germline loops: CDR1 SGHDN, CDR2 FVKESK. Here the CDR3 reads CASSQDGAAGAYEQYF. The CDR3 bases are TGTGCCAGCAGCCAAGATGGGGCGGCGGGGGCCTACGAGCAGTACTTC.

In nucleotides, the CDR3 is TGTGCCAGCAGATTACAGGGGAGAGAGCAGTACTTC. Amino acid sequence: CASRLQGREQYF. This chain joins TRBV2 and TRBJ2-7; 7 positions match TRBD1. CDR1 is SNHLY, CDR2 FYNNEI, per germline. V shed 6 bases, J shed 7 bases, and the junction held 6 bases outside the gene matches. The CDR3 is 12 residues long.

Notes on this clone: The conserved phenylalanine or tryptophan is not found at the CDR3 terminus, so this likely reflects a read error. The chain joins TRBV10-3 to TRBJ1-2, with 9 bases lining up with TRBD1. Germline V gene lookup returns CDR1 ENHRY and CDR2 SYGVKD. Germline trimming cut 5 bases from V and 4 bases from J; bases unmatched to any gene: 14. CDR3 size: 17 residues. The CDR3 loop is CAISPAGTGYPGYGYTS. The CDR3 DNA follows: TGTGCCATCAGTCCGGCCGGGACAGGGTATCCCGGCTATGGCTACACCTCC.

This sequence joins TRBV7-2 and TRBJ2-1, with a possible D match to TRBD2 (6 bases). Germline V lookup: CDR1 SGHTA, CDR2 FQGNSA. The CDR3 consists of 12 residues. V lost 4 bases to trimming and J lost 9 bases, with 10 bases between them. The CDR3 sequence is CASSSLGGEQFF. Here the CDR3 DNA reads TGTGCCAGCAGCTCCCTCGGGGGTGAGCAGTTCTTC.

The rearrangement links TRBV5-1 to TRBJ2-2, with D tentatively TRBD2 (6 bases). The CDR3 contains 14 residues. CDR1 and CDR2 from the germline V gene are SGHRS and YFSETQ. Trimming removed 0 bases at V and 5 bases at J, with 8 bases between. This CDR3 is CASSLAAGTGELFF. The CDR3 bases are TGCGCCAGCAGCTTGGCGGCGGGGACCGGGGAGCTGTTTTTT.

This rearrangement joins TRBV7-2 to TRBJ2-1; maybe TRBD2 (5 bases). CDR1 and CDR2 (germline): SGHTA, FQGNSA. V was trimmed by 6 bases and J by 11 bases, leaving 14 bases between them. The CDR3 runs to 12 residues. CDR3 amino acids: CASRGRAGKQFF. The CDR3 DNA sequence: TGTGCCAGCAGGGGAAGGGCGGGTAAGCAGTTCTTC.

As regards this clone: A far larger clone is one base from this, pointing to a likely read error. The chain couples TRBV28 to TRBJ2-3, with D tentatively TRBD2 (6 bases). The CDR3 spans 15 residues. The V gene lost 5 bases and the J gene lost 1 base, with 13 bases spanning the gap. Germline CDR1 and CDR2: MDHEN and SYDVKM. CDR3 DNA sequence: TGTGCCAGCAGTGTATATAGCGGAGGCACAGATACGCAGTATTTT. Amino acid sequence: CASSVYSGGTDTQYF.

Details on this clone: A junction end diverges from the germline sequence, so it may reflect a read error. V gene TRBV30 combines with J gene TRBJ1-5; tentatively, D is TRBD1 (5 bases). Germline V gene data show CDR1 as GTSNPN and CDR2 as SVGIG (reference sequence). This CDR3 has 14 residues. The CDR3 nucleotides read TGTGCCTGGAGTAGAGACAGCTTTAATCAGCCCCAGAATTTT. This encodes CAWSRDSFNQPQNF.

The V gene is TRBV7-2, the J gene TRBJ2-3; 9 bases fit TRBD1. Germline CDR1 SGHTA, CDR2 FQGNSA. The V segment lost 4 bases and the J segment 7 bases; nucleotides outside the gene matches: 9. The CDR3 is 15 residues long. Written as DNA, the CDR3 is TGTGCCAGCAGCTCCCGGGACAGGGACACGTATACGCAGTATTTT. Protein product: CASSSRDRDTYTQYF. Combining the CDR3 with reference TRBV7-2 and TRBJ2-3 gives the whole variable domain GAGVSQSPSNKVTEKGKDVELRCDPISGHTALYWYRQSLGQGLEFLIYFQGNSAPDKSGLPSDRFSAERTGGSVSTLTIQRTQQEDSAVYLCASSSRDRDTYTQYFGPGTRLTVL.

The gene calls are TRBV4-1 and TRBJ2-1; TRBD1 matches 8 bases. Germline assignment: CDR1 MGHRA and CDR2 YSYEKL. The length of the CDR3 is 16 residues. V was pared by 6 bases and J by 5 bases, with 12 bases of the junction left unmatched. The CDR3 here is CASRLFGGTGDNEQFF. CDR3 coding DNA: TGCGCCAGCAGACTCTTCGGCGGGACAGGCGACAATGAGCAGTTCTTC.

V is TRBV13 and J is TRBJ2-5, with D tentatively TRBD2 (6 bases). With the DNA end fitting TRBJ2-7 better, the J assignment may be wrong. Germline CDR1 is PRHDT and CDR2 is FYEKMQ (reference sequence). The CDR3 spans 15 residues. The CDR3 DNA is TGTGCCAGCAGCCCCCCGAGGCGGGAAACCGGCGAGCAGTACTTC. This gives the protein CASSPPRRETGEQYF.

This clone was seen only a few times. The V gene is TRBV5-4, the J gene TRBJ1-3; 8 nucleotides match TRBD1. This CDR3 region has 13 residues. With 3 bases clipped from V and 7 bases from J, the junction kept 3 bases outside the gene matches. Germline V gives CDR1 SGHNT, CDR2 YYREEE (reference sequence). The CDR3 nucleotides are TGTGCCAGCAGCTCCGACAGGGGTAACACCATATATTTT. Residues: CASSSDRGNTIYF.

The chain carries TRBV5-4 and TRBJ2-1; TRBD1 aligns across 9 bases. Per germline, CDR1 SGHNT and CDR2 YYREEE (reference sequence). The trim removed 4 bases at V and 13 bases at J, leaving 6 bases unmatched. This CDR3 has 12 residues. DNA for the CDR3: TGTGCCAGCAGCCCGGGACAGGGCACTCAGTTCTTC. The encoded protein is CASSPGQGTQFF.

The J gene is TRBJ2-6, the V gene TRBV19; D perhaps matches TRBD2 (6 bases). Germline loops: CDR1 LNHDA, CDR2 SQIVND (reference sequence). This CDR3 region has 16 residues. Trimming removed 10 bases from V and 0 bases from J, with 16 bases in between. The CDR3 nucleotides read TGTGCCACCAGCCGGGAGTCTCTCTCTGGGGCCAACGTCCTGACTTTC. Protein: CATSRESLSGANVLTF.

With respect to this clone: The identical CDR3 is also encoded by other nucleotide sequences in the sample. The CDR3 loop reads CSASVEYEQYF. For the CDR3, the DNA is TGCAGTGCTAGTGTGGAGTACGAGCAGTACTTC. The V gene is TRBV20-1, the J gene TRBJ2-7; D gene ambiguous. Trimming pared 3 bases from V and 4 bases from J, leaving 7 bases between. This CDR3 comprises 11 residues. CDR1 and CDR2 from the germline V gene are DFQATT and SNEGSKA (reference sequence).

This clone was seen a few times. This rearrangement joins TRBV7-9 to TRBJ1-5; no clear D. The length of the CDR3 is 14 residues. The V end was cut by 5 bases, the J end by 9 bases, with 17 bases between. The germline V gene has CDR1 SEHNR and CDR2 FQNEAQ (reference sequence). The CDR3 DNA reads as TGTGCCAGCAGCCGCCCTTTAATGGGCGCGCCCCAGCATTTT. Translation gives CASSRPLMGAPQHF.